This T cell receptor beta chain was captured in a study of blood T cells in healthy people across ages. General study findings and limits: It was not possible, with unsorted PBMCs, to conclusively compare naive and antigen-experienced cells.

PCR was performed a second time for about 6 to 12 cycles using a sample-barcoded 5' primer and a J-beta primer mix. The template-switch adaptor, which had 12 random nucleotides, put a tag on each cDNA molecule. TCRdb passed the 5' RACE reads through MiXCR, listing each CDR3 protein once. The sample lists around 870,000 distinct CDR3 sequences, 25% to 30% occurring once. In this sample, this clonotype turned up many times. Its target is not known. Those donating, healthy Caucasian individuals from Russia, were aged roughly 6 to 95. Every sample gave at least 5 micrograms of total RNA when it was extracted. The CDR3 is 15 amino acids. Unmatched junction bases numbered 11, after V lost 5 bases and J lost 8 bases. Germline V gene lookup returns CDR1 SEHNR and CDR2 FQNEAQ (reference sequence).

The receptor was isolated from a woman of 80 years or more in good health. The sample consisted of blood. The chain is built from TRBV7-9 and TRBJ1-2, with 10 positions matching TRBD1. CDR3 residues: CASSRPGTGVSGYTF. The DNA for the CDR3 is TGTGCCAGCAGCCGCCCCGGGACAGGGGTAAGCGGCTACACCTTC. Full variable domain (outside the CDR3, taken from reference TRBV7-9 and TRBJ1-2): DTGVSQNPRHKITKRGQNVTFRCDPISEHNRLYWYRQTLGQGPEFLTYFQNEAQLEKSRLLSDRFSAERPKGSFSTLEIQRTEQGDSAMYLCASSRPGTGVSGYTFGSGTRLTVV.